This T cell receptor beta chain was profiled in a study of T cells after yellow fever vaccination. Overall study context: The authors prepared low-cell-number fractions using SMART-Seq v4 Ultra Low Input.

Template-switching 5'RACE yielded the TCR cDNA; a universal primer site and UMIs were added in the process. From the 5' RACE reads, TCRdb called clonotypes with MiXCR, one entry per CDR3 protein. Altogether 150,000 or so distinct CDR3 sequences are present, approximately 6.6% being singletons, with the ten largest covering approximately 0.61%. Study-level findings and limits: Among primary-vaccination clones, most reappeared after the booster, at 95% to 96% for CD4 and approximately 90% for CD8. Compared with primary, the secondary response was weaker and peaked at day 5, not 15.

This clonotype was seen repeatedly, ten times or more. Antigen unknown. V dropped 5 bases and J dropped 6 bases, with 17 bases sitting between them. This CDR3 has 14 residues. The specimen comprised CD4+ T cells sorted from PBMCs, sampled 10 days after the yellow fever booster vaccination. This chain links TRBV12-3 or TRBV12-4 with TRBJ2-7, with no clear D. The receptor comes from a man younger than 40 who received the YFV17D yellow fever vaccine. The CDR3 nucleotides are TGTGCCAGCAGTATCGGTTCCCGAGGTTCCGAGCAGTACTTC. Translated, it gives CASSIGSRGSEQYF.